This T cell receptor (beta chain) was profiled in a study of blood T cells in healthy people across ages. A second PCR of roughly 7 to 11 cycles used a sample-barcoded 5' primer and a J-beta primer mix. TCRdb called the 5' RACE reads again in MiXCR, with one record for every CDR3 protein. The sample has about 1.7 million distinct CDR3 sequences; 28% are singletons. Germline-derived CDR1 and CDR2 are MNHEY and SVGAGI. The CDR3 is 13 residues long. Trimming stripped 2 bases from V and 6 bases from J, with 10 bases between. The sequencing sample was made of blood. The sequence was obtained from a woman in her twenties or thirties in good health. The rearrangement joins TRBV6-5 to TRBJ1-1; D is unresolved. In DNA, the CDR3 is TGTGCCAGCAGTTACCGGCAGATCGCTGAAGCTTTCTTT. Translating it yields CASSYRQIAEAFF.